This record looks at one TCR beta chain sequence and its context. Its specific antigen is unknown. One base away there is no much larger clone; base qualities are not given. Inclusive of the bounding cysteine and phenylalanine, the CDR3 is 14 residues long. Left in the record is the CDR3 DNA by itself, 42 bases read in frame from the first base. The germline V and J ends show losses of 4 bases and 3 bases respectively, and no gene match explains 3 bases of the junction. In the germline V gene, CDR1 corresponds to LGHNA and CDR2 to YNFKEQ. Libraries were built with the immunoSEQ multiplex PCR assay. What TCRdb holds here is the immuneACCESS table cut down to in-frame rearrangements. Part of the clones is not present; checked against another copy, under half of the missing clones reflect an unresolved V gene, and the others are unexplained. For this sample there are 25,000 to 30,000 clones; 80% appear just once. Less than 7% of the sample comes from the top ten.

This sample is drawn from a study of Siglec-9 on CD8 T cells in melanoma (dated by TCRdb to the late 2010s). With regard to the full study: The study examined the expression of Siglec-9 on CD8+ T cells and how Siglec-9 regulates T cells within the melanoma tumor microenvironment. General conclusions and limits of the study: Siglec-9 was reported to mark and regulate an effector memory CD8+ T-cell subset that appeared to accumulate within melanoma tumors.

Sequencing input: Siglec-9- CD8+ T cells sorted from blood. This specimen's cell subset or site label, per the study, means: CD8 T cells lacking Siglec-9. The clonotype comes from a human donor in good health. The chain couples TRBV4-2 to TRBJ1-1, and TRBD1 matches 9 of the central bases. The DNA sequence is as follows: TGTGCCAGCAGCCTAGGACAGGGGTACACTGAAGCTTTCTTT. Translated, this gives CASSLGQGYTEAFF.